This T cell receptor beta chain emerged from a study of blood T cell repertoires in COVID-19. About the study: Acute and convalescent COVID-19 specimens originated in the United States, Italy and Spain. From T cells, B-cell-depleted T cells, or PBMCs came the material, which was cDNA or gDNA.

How the authors handled the data: Nucleated cell counts were estimated from reference gene primer amplification. Using immunoSEQ multiplex PCR, the repertoire was profiled, and TCRdb retains in-frame clones only, with some absent. The V and J calls and clone size come from that table; D and trimming were worked out from the DNA. The sample carries around 34,000 clones, 82% recorded once. The TCR originated in a man older than 75 with active or convalescent COVID-19. The sample consisted of peripheral blood.

The CDR3: CAWSSTDRNYGYTF. The CDR3 DNA reads TGTGCCTGGAGTTCGACCGACAGGAACTATGGCTACACCTTC. The chain recombines TRBV30 with TRBJ1-2, with D possibly being TRBD1 (6 bases). The germline V and J ends were trimmed by 2 bases and 2 bases, with 12 bases remaining between them. Germline CDR1 and CDR2: GTSNPN and SVGIG (reference sequence). CDR3 length: 14 residues.